The subject of this entry is one T cell receptor (beta chain). The data are from a study of shared clonotypes between healthy human individuals. Trimming removed 4 bases from V and 5 bases from J, with 11 bases in between. The CDR3 has 13 amino acids. CDR1 and CDR2 from the germline V gene are MNHNS and SASEGT. Only in-frame clones appear in the TCRdb table, and some are missing; sequencing was by immunoSEQ multiplex PCR. Here the sample spans over a million clones, about 84% being singletons. The sequence came from a man aged 18 to 30 in good health. Some clones in this sample may be carry-over from other donors' samples. The chain combines TRBV6-1 with TRBJ2-5; TRBD2 is a possible D gene (6 bases). Sequencing was performed on memory CD4+ T cells from PBMCs. The subset: CD45RA-negative fraction. The CDR3 region is CASSARGLETQYF. The CDR3 DNA reads TGTGCCAGCAGTGCAAGGGGACTGGAGACCCAGTACTTC.